Reported below is one TCR beta chain. The target antigen is unknown. The data were taken from a study of shared clonotypes between healthy human individuals. Donors had no recently reported acute infections or vaccinations and were HIV-negative. Within Nashville, Tennessee resided all donors, each a Caucasian adult. This CDR3 is 12 amino acids long. Germline CDR1 reads SNHLY; CDR2 reads FYNNEI. The V gene lost 7 bases and the J gene lost 0 bases, with 6 bases spanning the gap. Using immunoSEQ multiplex PCR, the repertoire was profiled, and TCRdb retains in-frame clones only, with some absent. The sample carries about 1.1 million clones, 70% to 85% recorded once. Study-level findings and limits: As a rule, naive subsets had a larger estimated richness than memory subsets. Sampling covered blood only; tissue repertoires likely differ.

The sample comprised memory CD4+ T cells from PBMCs. Subset defined: CD45RA-negative fraction. This receptor was identified in a man between 18 and 35 years old in good health. Some clones in this sample may be carry-over from other donors' samples. This chain uses TRBV2 with TRBJ1-1; D call uncertain. The CDR3 nucleotides read TGTGCCAGCACTGAGCTGAACACTGAAGCTTTCTTT. Protein: CASTELNTEAFF.